The T cell receptor (beta chain) described here comes from a study of cytomegalovirus exposure and HLA in healthy donors. Study information: In a previous analysis, nearly 120 million unique TCR beta sequences were found from 150 million to 200 million T cells.

The CDR3 is 15 amino acids. V lost 0 bases and J 5 bases, leaving 15 bases between the germline ends. Per the germline V gene, CDR1 is SGDLS and CDR2 is YYNGEE. Use of 60 Vbeta and 13 Jbeta primers characterized the PCR. Clones were read by immunoSEQ multiplex PCR, and TCRdb kept only the in-frame ones, dropping some. Among about 180,000 clones, around three quarters were seen once, and the ten largest hold 1%. The V call is TRBV9, the J call TRBJ2-7, with D possibly TRBD2 on 7 matching bases. Material for sequencing was PBMCs. The sequence was collected from a woman aged 45 to 65 in good health and CMV-seropositive. CDR3 protein: CASSVGPGRGNEQYF. DNA of the CDR3: TGTGCCAGCAGCGTAGGCCCAGGGAGGGGGAACGAGCAGTACTTC.